This entry is about one T cell receptor beta chain. The study counted Cohort 3 donors as recovered given two negative PCRs, clearance, or symptom resolution. This sample was included in a study of blood T cell repertoires in COVID-19. Original methodology: Reference gene primer amplification yielded estimated nucleated cell counts. The protocol was immunoSEQ multiplex PCR, while the TCRdb copy is restricted to in-frame clones and leaves out a portion. That table furnishes V, J and clone size, whereas the DNA furnished D and trimming. This sample has some 330,000 clones, with 80% to 85% found just once. J gave up 6 bases and V 5 bases, and 5 bases lay outside the gene matches. The CDR3 contains 13 residues. Per the germline V gene, CDR1 is SGHAT and CDR2 is FQNNGV.

This TCR was sampled from a woman between 45 and 65 years old who had recovered from COVID-19. This chain uses TRBV11-2 with TRBJ1-1; 8 bases fit TRBD1. Sequenced input: PBMCs or T cells enriched from blood (not recorded which). CDR3 in DNA: TGTGCCAGCAGCCCCACAGGGGGGGCTGAAGCTTTCTTT. Translated, it gives CASSPTGGAEAFF.